This T cell receptor (beta chain) was sequenced in a study of blood T cell repertoires in COVID-19. Whole-study context: From T cells, B-cell-depleted T cells, or PBMCs came the material, which was cDNA or gDNA.

In the original analysis: From reference gene primer amplification, estimates of nucleated cell counts were derived. Assay: immunoSEQ multiplex PCR; the TCRdb copy retains only in-frame clones and omits some. V and J calls plus clone size are reproduced from that table; the DNA served to infer D and trimming. The data show 250,000 to 350,000 clones, with roughly 82% seen just once and 1.6% held by the top ten. This TCR was sampled from a woman aged 50 to 65 with acute or convalescent COVID-19. The sample was peripheral blood.

This chain's CDR3 is CASSKVIGQGPSNTGELFF. CDR3 coding DNA: TGTGCCAGCAGCAAAGTGATAGGACAGGGGCCCTCGAACACCGGGGAGCTGTTTTTT. V usage is TRBV21-1 and J usage is TRBJ2-2; the DNA was not compared with TRBD1, the D call given in the table. TRBV21-1 is described as a pseudogene. The CDR3 extends over 19 amino acids.